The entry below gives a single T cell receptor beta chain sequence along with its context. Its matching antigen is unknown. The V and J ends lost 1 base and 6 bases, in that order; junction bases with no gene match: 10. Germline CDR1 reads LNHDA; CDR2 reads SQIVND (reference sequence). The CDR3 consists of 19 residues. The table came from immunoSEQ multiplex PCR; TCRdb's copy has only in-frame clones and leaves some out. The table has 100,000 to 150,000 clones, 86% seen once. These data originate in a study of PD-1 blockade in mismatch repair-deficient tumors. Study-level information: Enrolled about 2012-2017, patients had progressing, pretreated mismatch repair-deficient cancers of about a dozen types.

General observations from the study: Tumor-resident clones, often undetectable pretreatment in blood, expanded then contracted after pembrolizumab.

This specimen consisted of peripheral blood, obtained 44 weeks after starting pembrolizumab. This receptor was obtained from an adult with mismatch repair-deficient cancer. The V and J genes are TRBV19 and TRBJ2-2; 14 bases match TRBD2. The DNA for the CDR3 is TGTGCCAGTAGTATAGGAATTTTCGGGACTAGCGGGAGTCCCGGGGAGCTGTTTTTT. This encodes CASSIGIFGTSGSPGELFF. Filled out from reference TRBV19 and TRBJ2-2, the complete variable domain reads DGGITQSPKYLFRKEGQNVTLSCEQNLNHDAMYWYRQDPGQGLRLIYYSQIVNDFQKGDIAEGYSVSREKKESFPLTVTSAQKNPTAFYLCASSIGIFGTSGSPGELFFGEGSRLTVL.